This record covers a single TCR beta chain. This entry comes from a study of T cell changes during pregnancy in multiple sclerosis. CDR3 size: 16 residues. Germline trimming cut 9 bases from V and 8 bases from J; bases unmatched to any gene: 18. Germline loops: CDR1 SGHTA, CDR2 FQGTGA. Repertoires were generated with immunoSEQ multiplex PCR, while TCRdb's copy carries only in-frame clones and drops some. The repertoire holds 35,000 to 45,000 clones, with about 91% as singletons. The J gene is TRBJ2-1, the V gene TRBV7-3; 8 bases align to TRBD2. The sequences come from CD8+ T cells from peripheral blood mononuclear cells, collected before pregnancy. The sequence was obtained from a female donor with multiple sclerosis, enrolled in a pregnancy study. CDR3: CARRTSCILGSDEQFF. CDR3 coding DNA: TGTGCCAGGCGGACTAGCTGTATTTTAGGATCGGATGAGCAGTTCTTC.